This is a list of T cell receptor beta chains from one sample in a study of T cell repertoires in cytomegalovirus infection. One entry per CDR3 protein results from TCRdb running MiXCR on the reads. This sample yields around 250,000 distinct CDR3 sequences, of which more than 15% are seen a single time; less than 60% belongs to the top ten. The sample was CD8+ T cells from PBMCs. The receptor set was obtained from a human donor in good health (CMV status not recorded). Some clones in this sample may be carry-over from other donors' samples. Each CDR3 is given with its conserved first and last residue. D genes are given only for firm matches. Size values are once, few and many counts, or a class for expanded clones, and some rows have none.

CDR3 protein: CASSNPLDPGNTIYF
CDR3 DNA: TGTGCCAGCAGCAACCCCCTGGACCCAGGAAACACCATATATTTT
V gene: TRBV6-2/TRBV6-3
J gene: TRBJ1-3
D gene: NA
clone size: NA

CDR3 protein: CASRGGLLVHEQFF
CDR3 DNA: TGTGCCAGCCGGGGGGGGCTTTTGGTACATGAGCAGTTCTTC
V gene: TRBV28
J gene: TRBJ2-1
D gene: TRBD2
clone size: NA

CDR3 protein: CASSLLGRDGNIAGNQPQHF
CDR3 DNA: TGTGCCAGCAGCTTACTAGGCCGGGACGGAAATATAGCGGGCAATCAGCCCCAGCATTTT
V gene: TRBV7-6
J gene: TRBJ1-5
D gene: NA
clone size: NA

CDR3 protein: CASSLATGSTDTQYF
CDR3 DNA: TGTGCCAGCAGCTTAGCTACGGGTAGCACAGATACGCAGTATTTT
V gene: TRBV7-8
J gene: TRBJ2-3
D gene: NA
clone size: many

CDR3 protein: CASSLMLTGSNTGELFF
CDR3 DNA: TGTGCCAGCAGCTTGATGCTGACAGGGTCGAACACCGGGGAGCTGTTTTTT
V gene: TRBV5-6
J gene: TRBJ2-2
D gene: TRBD1
clone size: few

CDR3 protein: CSVEIRTSGGIGYTEQFF
CDR3 DNA: TGCAGCGTTGAAATTCGGACTAGCGGGGGGATTGGTTATACTGAGCAGTTCTTC
V gene: TRBV29-1
J gene: TRBJ2-1
D gene: TRBD2
clone size: few

CDR3 protein: CASTNPGGNEQFF
CDR3 DNA: TGTGCCAGCACCAACCCCGGGGGCAATGAGCAGTTCTTC
V gene: TRBV25-1
J gene: TRBJ2-1
D gene: NA
clone size: many

CDR3 protein: CASSRREVSTEAFF
CDR3 DNA: TGTGCCAGCAGTAGGAGGGAGGTCAGCACTGAAGCTTTCTTT
V gene: TRBV6-5
J gene: TRBJ1-1
D gene: NA
clone size: many

CDR3 protein: CASSLAEGPGDYEQYF
CDR3 DNA: TGTGCCAGCAGCTTAGCAGAGGGCCCGGGAGACTACGAGCAGTACTTC
V gene: TRBV7-8
J gene: TRBJ2-7
D gene: NA
clone size: many

CDR3 protein: CASSMVSNQPQHF
CDR3 DNA: TGTGCCAGTAGTATGGTCAGCAATCAGCCCCAGCATTTT
V gene: TRBV19
J gene: TRBJ1-5
D gene: NA
clone size: many

CDR3 protein: CSVFGGTEAFF
CDR3 DNA: TGCAGCGTTTTTGGGGGCACTGAAGCTTTCTTT
V gene: TRBV29-1
J gene: TRBJ1-1
D gene: NA
clone size: few

CDR3 protein: CSARGSRDPENEQYF
CDR3 DNA: TGCAGTGCTAGAGGGTCCCGGGACCCGGAGAACGAGCAGTACTTC
V gene: TRBV20-1
J gene: TRBJ2-7
D gene: NA
clone size: NA

CDR3 protein: CASSTPGGSDTQYF
CDR3 DNA: TGTGCCAGCAGCACACCAGGGGGCTCAGATACGCAGTATTTT
V gene: TRBV7-3
J gene: TRBJ2-3
D gene: TRBD1
clone size: few

CDR3 protein: CASSNSEHWDIQYF
CDR3 DNA: TGTGCCAGCAGTAACTCGGAACACTGGGACATTCAGTACTTC
V gene: TRBV6-2/TRBV6-3
J gene: TRBJ2-4
D gene: NA
clone size: NA

CDR3 protein: CASSPRTGGYEQYF
CDR3 DNA: TGTGCCAGCAGTCCCCGGACAGGGGGGTACGAGCAGTACTTC
V gene: TRBV6-1
J gene: TRBJ2-7
D gene: TRBD1
clone size: many

CDR3 protein: CASITPGIEAFF
CDR3 DNA: TGTGCCAGCATTACCCCGGGGATTGAAGCTTTCTTT
V gene: TRBV6-1
J gene: TRBJ1-1
D gene: NA
clone size: NA

CDR3 protein: CSANSGSTSYNEQFF
CDR3 DNA: TGCAGTGCTAATTCTGGCAGCACTTCCTACAATGAGCAGTTCTTC
V gene: TRBV20-1
J gene: TRBJ2-1
D gene: NA
clone size: few

CDR3 protein: CASGTGAGGYTF
CDR3 DNA: TGTGCCAGCGGCACGGGGGCTGGAGGCTACACCTTC
V gene: TRBV27
J gene: TRBJ1-2
D gene: NA
clone size: many

CDR3 protein: CASRLAGEQFF
CDR3 DNA: TGTGCCAGCAGGTTAGCGGGGGAGCAGTTCTTC
V gene: TRBV6-2/TRBV6-3
J gene: TRBJ2-1
D gene: TRBD2
clone size: NA

CDR3 protein: CATSTGMTGAMNTEAFF
CDR3 DNA: TGTGCCACATCAACGGGGATGACAGGAGCGATGAACACTGAAGCTTTCTTT
V gene: TRBV7-2
J gene: TRBJ1-1
D gene: NA
clone size: many

CDR3 protein: CASGTVSSYNEQFF
CDR3 DNA: TGTGCCAGCGGAACAGTGAGCTCCTACAATGAGCAGTTCTTC
V gene: TRBV6-1
J gene: TRBJ2-1
D gene: NA
clone size: NA

CDR3 protein: CASSLPGNTIYF
CDR3 DNA: TGTGCCAGCAGCTTACCGGGAAACACCATATATTTT
V gene: TRBV7-2
J gene: TRBJ1-3
D gene: NA
clone size: many

CDR3 protein: CASSTGDWSPLHF
CDR3 DNA: TGTGCCAGCAGTACAGGGGATTGGTCACCCCTCCACTTT
V gene: TRBV6-2/TRBV6-3
J gene: TRBJ1-6
D gene: TRBD1
clone size: NA

CDR3 protein: CASRQGGGELFF
CDR3 DNA: TGTGCCAGCAGACAGGGCGGCGGGGAGCTGTTTTTT
V gene: TRBV6-5
J gene: TRBJ2-2
D gene: NA
clone size: few

CDR3 protein: CASSHPTGWGRETQYF
CDR3 DNA: TGTGCCAGCAGCCACCCGACAGGGTGGGGCCGAGAGACCCAGTACTTC
V gene: TRBV14
J gene: TRBJ2-5
D gene: TRBD1
clone size: NA

CDR3 protein: CASSQKDRGLFSNQPQHF
CDR3 DNA: TGTGCCAGCAGCCAGAAGGACAGGGGGCTATTTAGCAATCAGCCCCAGCATTTT
V gene: TRBV6-6
J gene: TRBJ1-5
D gene: TRBD1
clone size: NA

CDR3 protein: CASSNPGQVPQHF
CDR3 DNA: TGTGCCAGCAGCAACCCAGGACAGGTTCCCCAGCATTTT
V gene: TRBV6-6
J gene: TRBJ1-5
D gene: TRBD1
clone size: NA

CDR3 protein: CASRHSYVGGITEAFF
CDR3 DNA: TGTGCCAGCAGACACTCCTATGTGGGGGGCATCACTGAAGCTTTCTTT
V gene: TRBV12-3/TRBV12-4
J gene: TRBJ1-1
D gene: NA
clone size: NA

CDR3 protein: CASSLEFTGTAFLSETQYF
CDR3 DNA: TGTGCCAGCAGCTTAGAGTTCACCGGGACTGCTTTTTTGTCAGAGACCCAGTACTTC
V gene: TRBV7-2
J gene: TRBJ2-5
D gene: NA
clone size: many

CDR3 protein: CSALVPAGELFF
CDR3 DNA: TGCAGCGCCCTGGTCCCGGCCGGGGAGCTGTTTTTT
V gene: TRBV29-1
J gene: TRBJ2-2
D gene: NA
clone size: few

CDR3 protein: CSGVGDTQYF
CDR3 DNA: TGCAGTGGAGTTGGAGATACGCAGTATTTT
V gene: TRBV20-1
J gene: TRBJ2-3
D gene: NA
clone size: NA

CDR3 protein: CASSFGSNEKLFF
CDR3 DNA: TGTGCCAGCAGTTTTGGCTCCAATGAAAAACTGTTTTTT
V gene: TRBV27
J gene: TRBJ1-4
D gene: NA
clone size: once

CDR3 protein: CASSRTYEAFF
CDR3 DNA: TGTGCCAGCAGTAGGACGTATGAAGCTTTCTTT
V gene: TRBV6-6
J gene: TRBJ1-1
D gene: NA
clone size: NA

CDR3 protein: CAISESRTPIYNEQFF
CDR3 DNA: TGTGCCATCAGTGAGTCGCGGACACCAATATACAATGAGCAGTTCTTC
V gene: TRBV10-3
J gene: TRBJ2-1
D gene: NA
clone size: many

CDR3 protein: CASSSNRDREGQQYF
CDR3 DNA: TGTGCCAGCAGCTCCAACCGGGACAGGGAGGGACAGCAGTACTTC
V gene: TRBV7-2
J gene: TRBJ2-7
D gene: TRBD1
clone size: many

CDR3 protein: CASSRPGQGLSTDTQYF
CDR3 DNA: TGTGCCAGCAGCCGCCCGGGACAGGGCCTTAGCACAGATACGCAGTATTTT
V gene: TRBV7-8
J gene: TRBJ2-3
D gene: TRBD1
clone size: many

CDR3 protein: CATSDPYDFVYNEQFF
CDR3 DNA: TGTGCCACCAGTGACCCTTATGACTTCGTATACAATGAGCAGTTCTTC
V gene: TRBV24-1
J gene: TRBJ2-1
D gene: NA
clone size: NA

CDR3 protein: CSAHNPRGGNQPQHF
CDR3 DNA: TGCAGTGCTCACAACCCCAGGGGTGGCAATCAGCCCCAGCATTTT
V gene: TRBV20-1
J gene: TRBJ1-5
D gene: NA
clone size: many

CDR3 protein: CASSTSGGLSSYNEQFF
CDR3 DNA: TGTGCCAGCAGTACTAGCGGGGGGTTGAGCTCCTACAATGAGCAGTTCTTC
V gene: TRBV6-4
J gene: TRBJ2-1
D gene: TRBD2
clone size: many

CDR3 protein: CSARDSVTGGGEQYF
CDR3 DNA: TGCAGTGCTAGAGATTCCGTGACAGGGGGCGGCGAGCAGTACTTC
V gene: TRBV20-1
J gene: TRBJ2-7
D gene: TRBD1
clone size: NA

CDR3 protein: CASSVGASGTGEQYF
CDR3 DNA: TGTGCCAGCAGCGTAGGAGCTTCCGGGACAGGCGAGCAGTACTTC
V gene: TRBV9
J gene: TRBJ2-7
D gene: TRBD1
clone size: NA

CDR3 protein: CASSYSTEGQEVLKLFF
CDR3 DNA: TGTGCCAGCAGTTACTCGACCGAGGGACAGGAGGTTCTGAAACTGTTTTTT
V gene: TRBV6-6
J gene: TRBJ1-4
D gene: TRBD1
clone size: few

CDR3 protein: CASSGGSVELYGYTF
CDR3 DNA: TGTGCCAGCAGTGGGGGGTCGGTCGAGCTCTATGGCTACACCTTC
V gene: TRBV12-3/TRBV12-4
J gene: TRBJ1-2
D gene: NA
clone size: NA

CDR3 protein: CATSKARNTEAFF
CDR3 DNA: TGTGCCACCAGTAAGGCCAGGAACACTGAAGCTTTCTTT
V gene: TRBV24-1
J gene: TRBJ1-1
D gene: NA
clone size: few

CDR3 protein: CASSYSPSGGRKHTDTQYF
CDR3 DNA: TGTGCCAGCAGTTACTCCCCCTCGGGGGGTAGGAAACACACAGATACGCAGTATTTT
V gene: TRBV6-6
J gene: TRBJ2-3
D gene: TRBD2
clone size: few

CDR3 protein: CASSQPGTGNEQYF
CDR3 DNA: TGTGCCAGCAGCCAACCCGGGACCGGAAACGAGCAGTACTTC
V gene: TRBV4-2
J gene: TRBJ2-7
D gene: NA
clone size: NA